These 28 T cell receptor beta chains were sequenced from one sample in a study of identical twins. TCRdb used MiXCR to reprocess the 5' RACE reads, holding one entry per CDR3 protein. The sample holds 1.5 million to 2 million distinct CDR3 sequences, under 35% seen once. Material: cord blood. These receptors were taken from a newborn girl in good health.

This clonotype was seen a few times. The chain links TRBV7-8 to TRBJ1-2, with D unclear. This CDR3 is 17 amino acids long. V was shortened by 1 base and J by 1 base, with 16 bases between the two germline ends. In germline, CDR1 is SGHVS, CDR2 FQNEAQ. CDR3 in DNA: TGTGCCAGCAGCTTAGGCTGGACCACGGGGTTTAACTATGGCTACACCTTC. Protein: CASSLGWTTGFNYGYTF.

About this clonotype: A read error is likely, as this CDR3 ends without the conserved phenylalanine or tryptophan. The CDR3 spells CASPPGVIHEDVSYNEQFL. The CDR3 DNA sequence: TGTGCCAGCCCTCCTGGGGTGATTCACGAGGATGTCTCCTACAATGAGCAGTTCTTA. J is TRBJ2-1 and V is TRBV12-3 or TRBV12-4, with no clear D. V shed 8 bases and J shed 0 bases, with 26 bases lying between them. CDR3 length: 19 residues.

J is TRBJ1-2 and V is TRBV6-5, with D hard to call. This CDR3 is 13 amino acids long. The V and J ends lost 0 bases and 8 bases respectively, with 10 bases between them. The germline gives CDR1 MNHEY, CDR2 SVGAGI. CDR3 in amino acids: CASSYSASRGYTF. CDR3 nucleotide sequence: TGTGCCAGCAGTTACTCGGCGAGTAGGGGCTACACCTTC.

V usage is TRBV28 and J usage is TRBJ2-1; 8 bases agree with TRBD2. Trimming at V came to 7 bases and at J to 7 bases, leaving 18 bases not matched to a gene. The CDR3 has 17 amino acids. Germline CDR1 and CDR2: MDHEN and SYDVKM. The CDR3: CASTESPWSGSTNEQFF. The DNA of the CDR3 is TGTGCCAGCACCGAGTCCCCGTGGAGCGGGAGCACGAATGAGCAGTTCTTC.

The rearrangement uses TRBV6-5 and TRBJ1-5; D unclear. This CDR3 region has 12 residues. V was trimmed by 2 bases and J by 8 bases, leaving 7 bases between them. Germline V CDR1 and CDR2: MNHEY, SVGAGI. The CDR3 here is CASSYPSEPQHF. The CDR3 bases are TGTGCCAGCAGTTACCCCTCGGAGCCCCAGCATTTT.

The chain uses TRBV6-2 or TRBV6-3 and TRBJ2-7, with D unclear. CDR1 and CDR2 from the germline V gene are MNHEY and SVGEGT. This CDR3 has 11 residues. Trimming took off 6 bases at V and 3 bases at J, with 6 bases between the two ends. CDR3 sequence reads: CASRHIYEQYF. Written as DNA, the CDR3 is TGTGCCAGCAGACACATCTACGAGCAGTACTTC.

The table lists this clonotype with a few counts. The chain couples TRBV20-1 to TRBJ2-7; D is ambiguous. Trimming pared 6 bases from V and 1 base from J, leaving 16 bases between. The CDR3 extends over 14 amino acids. In germline, CDR1 is DFQATT, CDR2 SNEGSKA (reference sequence). The CDR3 region is CSAVGRYGSYEQYF. CDR3 nucleotide sequence: TGCAGTGCCGTCGGAAGATACGGATCCTACGAGCAGTACTTC.

The gene calls are TRBV20-1 and TRBJ2-3; 12 bases align to TRBD2. With V trimmed by 5 bases and J by 2 bases, 11 bases remained unmatched. The CDR3 length is 17 residues. CDR1 DFQATT and CDR2 SNEGSKA come from the germline V gene (reference sequence). The CDR3 protein is CSAVRVTSGGHTDTQYF. The CDR3 nucleotides read TGCAGTGCTGTACGTGTGACTAGCGGGGGACACACAGATACGCAGTATTTT.

For this clonotype: This may arise from a read error, as a much more abundant clone is one base away. The V and J genes are TRBV7-9 and TRBJ1-6; 8 nucleotides agree with TRBD1. The CDR3 runs 15 residues. Germline CDR1 SEHNR, CDR2 FQNEAQ (reference sequence). This chain's CDR3 is CASRSVGQGGSPPHF. In DNA form, the CDR3 reads TGTGCCAGCAGGTCCGTTGGACAGGGAGGTTCACCCCCCCACTTT.

To note about this clonotype: A single base separates this from a much larger clone, so it may be a read error. J is TRBJ2-1 and V is TRBV29-1, with D tentatively TRBD1 or TRBD2 (5 bases each). Per the germline V gene, CDR1 is SQVTM and CDR2 is ANQGSEA. The CDR3 loop spans 13 amino acids. The V end lost 6 bases, the J end lost 5 bases, and 14 bases lay between the germline ends. This CDR3 reads CSVRGGSHNEQFF. CDR3 DNA: TGCAGCGTCCGGGGCGGATCCCACAATGAGCAGTTCTTC.

This clonotype turned up a few times. The chain joins TRBV27 to TRBJ2-7; D is unclear. There are 14 residues in the CDR3. V was shortened by 6 bases and J by 1 base, with 13 bases between the two germline ends. CDR1 MNHEY and CDR2 SMNVEV come from the germline V gene (reference sequence). CDR3 region: CASRRRTASYEQYF. The DNA of the CDR3 is TGTGCCAGCAGAAGAAGGACGGCTTCCTACGAGCAGTACTTC.

This clonotype was picked up many times. The chain uses TRBV6-5 and TRBJ2-3; D tentatively fits TRBD1 or TRBD2 (5 bases each). Germline CDR1 MNHEY, CDR2 SVGAGI. The CDR3 has 12 residues. The V gene lost 8 bases and the J gene lost 0 bases, with 6 bases spanning the gap. CDR3 bases: TGTGCCAGCGGGGACAGCACAGATACGCAGTATTTT. This encodes CASGDSTDTQYF.

The chain uses TRBV20-1 and TRBJ2-3; 9 bases line up with TRBD2. Per the germline V gene, CDR1 is DFQATT and CDR2 is SNEGSKA (reference sequence). The CDR3 runs to 14 residues. Here the CDR3 DNA reads TGCAGCCCTTCCGGCGGGAGGGCCACAGATACGCAGTATTTT. Its translation: CSPSGGRATDTQYF.

A remark on this clonotype: The junction differs from germline at one of its ends, possibly a read error. V and J are TRBV12-5 and TRBJ2-5; no reliable D call. Looked up from germline, CDR1 is LGHNT and CDR2 is FRNRAP. CDR3 size: 14 residues. CDR3: CASGLVNSQEAQYF. CDR3 sequence (DNA): TGTGCTAGTGGTTTGGTAAACAGCCAAGAGGCCCAGTACTTC. Together with reference TRBV12-5 and TRBJ2-5, the CDR3 gives the full variable domain: DARVTQTPRHKVTEMGQEVTMRCQPILGHNTVFWYRQTMMQGLELLAYFRNRAPLDDSGMPKDRFSAEMPDATLATLKIQPSEPRDSAVYFCASGLVNSQEAQYFGPGTRLLVL.

The chain recombines TRBV29-1 with TRBJ1-2; 8 positions agree with TRBD1. V lost 7 bases and J lost 2; bases outside the gene matches: 9. Germline CDR1 is SQVTM and CDR2 is ANQGSEA. This CDR3 is 14 amino acids long. This chain's CDR3 is CSADDRGRNYGYTF. Written as DNA, the CDR3 is TGCAGCGCCGATGACAGGGGAAGAAACTATGGCTACACCTTC.

The J gene is TRBJ2-7, the V gene TRBV20-1; D remains ambiguous. The end of the DNA fits TRBJ2-5 better, so the J call may be wrong. This CDR3 has 14 amino acids. Germline V lookup: CDR1 DFQATT, CDR2 SNEGSKA (reference sequence). The DNA of the CDR3 is TGCAGTGCTAGCATACCGGGTCCCCAAGAGACCCAGTACTTC. It yields the protein CSASIPGPQETQYF.

This clonotype was seen only a few times. V usage is TRBV12-3 or TRBV12-4 and J usage is TRBJ2-1; the match to TRBD2 covers 10 bases. Trimming at V came to 7 bases and at J to 10 bases, leaving 7 bases not matched to a gene. The CDR3 runs 13 residues. The CDR3 sequence: CASTKRLAGEQFF. The CDR3 DNA follows: TGTGCCAGCACCAAACGACTAGCGGGCGAGCAGTTCTTC.

The genes are TRBV7-8 and TRBJ2-1, with D possibly matching TRBD2 (6 bases). Trimming removed 5 bases at V and 0 bases at J, with 17 bases between. Germline V CDR1 and CDR2: SGHVS, FQNEAQ. This CDR3 is 17 amino acids long. The DNA of the CDR3 is TGTGCCAGCAGCCTTTTTCCGCGGGACTCCTCCTACAATGAGCAGTTCTTC. Its translation: CASSLFPRDSSYNEQFF.

This clonotype was detected only a few times. The chain employs TRBV20-1 and TRBJ2-3; TRBD1 matches at 8 bases. The CDR3 sequence is 14 residues long. The V and J ends lost 5 bases and 2 bases, in that order; junction bases with no gene match: 6. The germline gives CDR1 DFQATT, CDR2 SNEGSKA (reference sequence). CDR3 in amino acids: CSAQDRAPTDTQYF. The CDR3 DNA reads TGCAGTGCTCAGGACAGGGCCCCCACAGATACGCAGTATTTT.

This clonotype has more than one count but fewer than ten. V gene TRBV2 combines with J gene TRBJ1-5; no definite D call. Germline V gene sequence: CDR1 SNHLY, CDR2 FYNNEI. The ends were cut back, 6 bases at V and 0 bases at J, with 12 bases in the middle. The CDR3 is 15 residues long. The CDR3 loop reads CASSAFSASNQPQHF. CDR3 DNA sequence: TGTGCCAGCAGCGCCTTCAGTGCTAGCAATCAGCCCCAGCATTTT. The full variable domain, its missing parts supplied by reference TRBV2 and TRBJ1-5, is EPEVTQTPSHQVTQMGQEVILRCVPISNHLYFYWYRQILGQKVEFLVSFYNNEISEKSEIFDDQFSVERPDGSNFTLKIRSTKLEDSAMYFCASSAFSASNQPQHFGDGTRLSIL.

This clonotype was counted at least ten times. The J gene is TRBJ1-5, the V gene TRBV12-3 or TRBV12-4; D is unresolved. Trimming cost V 4 bases and J 3 bases, with 13 bases left between them. CDR3 length: 15 residues. CDR3 sequence (DNA): TGTGCCAGCAGTTCCCTCAGGCTGCCCAATCAGCCCCAGCATTTT. Translation: CASSSLRLPNQPQHF.

This chain joins TRBV2 and TRBJ2-5; 7 positions agree with TRBD1. Looked up from germline, CDR1 is SNHLY and CDR2 is FYNNEI. The CDR3 spans 15 residues. V trimming: 7 bases; J trimming: 9 bases; junction bases outside the gene matches: 17. Here the CDR3 reads CASTLEQGSSEAQYF. DNA for the CDR3: TGTGCCAGCACCTTGGAACAGGGGTCCTCCGAGGCCCAGTACTTC.

This clonotype occurred a few times. The chain has TRBV20-1 and TRBJ2-1; perhaps D is TRBD1 or TRBD2 (5 bases each). Germline assignment: CDR1 DFQATT and CDR2 SNEGSKA (reference sequence). The CDR3 sequence is 11 residues long. V was trimmed by 3 bases and J by 8 bases, leaving 8 bases between them. CDR3 protein: CSASGGHEQFF. As DNA, the CDR3 is TGCAGTGCTAGTGGGGGACATGAGCAGTTCTTC.

The CDR3 DNA sequence: TGTGCCAGCACCCCGGGACAGACACCCTACGAGCAGTACTTC. Translating it yields CASTPGQTPYEQYF. This chain uses TRBV14 with TRBJ2-7; 7 bases are shared with TRBD1. Trimming removed 7 bases from V and 2 bases from J; junction bases left unmatched: 8. CDR3 length: 14 amino acids. CDR1 and CDR2 (germline): SGHDN, FVKESK.

CDR3 DNA: TGTGCCAGCAGCTCGCCACCGTTAGCGGGAGGCTCCTACAATGAGCAGTTCTTC. It encodes CASSSPPLAGGSYNEQFF. The chain recombines TRBV5-5 with TRBJ2-1, with TRBD2 matching 10 bases. Germline trimming cut 3 bases from V and 0 bases from J; bases unmatched to any gene: 9. Looked up from germline, CDR1 is SGHKS and CDR2 is YYEKEE (reference sequence). This CDR3 contains 18 residues. The complete variable domain, with remaining parts taken from reference TRBV5-5 and TRBJ2-1, reads DAGVTQSPTHLIKTRGQQVTLRCSPISGHKSVSWYQQVLGQGPQFIFQYYEKEERGRGNFPDRFSARQFPNYSSELNVNALLLGDSALYLCASSSPPLAGGSYNEQFFGPGTRLTVL.

The V and J genes are TRBV27 and TRBJ2-3; 11 bases agree with TRBD1. Trimming took 10 bases from V and 0 from J; bases not matched to a gene: 3. The CDR3 covers 14 residues. The germline V gene has CDR1 MNHEY and CDR2 SMNVEV (reference sequence). CDR3 protein: CAIRDRGSTDTQYF. In DNA form, the CDR3 reads TGTGCCATCCGGGACAGGGGGAGCACAGATACGCAGTATTTT.

The CDR3 nucleotides read TGTGCCAGCAGCCAGCGGGTTCAACTCGTTGGCGGGGAGCTGTTTTTT. It encodes CASSQRVQLVGGELFF. The rearrangement joins TRBV4-2 to TRBJ2-2, with D perhaps matching TRBD2 (5 bases). CDR1 is LGHNA, CDR2 YNFKEQ, per germline. The CDR3 spans 16 residues. V was pared by 3 bases and J by 7 bases, with 18 bases between.

In this sample, this clonotype turned up once. This rearrangement joins TRBV10-3 to TRBJ2-3; D is tentatively TRBD1 or TRBD2 (5 bases each). The V gene's germline CDR1 is ENHRY and CDR2 SYGVKD. The ends were cut back, 4 bases at V and 5 bases at J, with 16 bases in the middle. The CDR3 contains 15 residues. The CDR3 loop is CAISGDGIQIDTQYF. CDR3 bases: TGTGCCATCAGTGGGGACGGGATACAGATAGATACGCAGTATTTT.